Below, one TCR beta chain is given with its context. Its antigen is still unknown. This entry is derived from a study of regulatory T cells in long-lasting Graves disease. According to the study, TCR beta libraries were built with iRepertoire HTBI primers and CDR3-region Arm-PCR. TCRdb independently ran MiXCR on the multiplex PCR reads; one entry per CDR3 protein. In the table there are hundreds of thousands of distinct CDR3 sequences, under 20% of which are singletons. The V end was cut by 4 bases, the J end by 7 bases, with 20 bases between. The CDR3 extends over 16 amino acids. Specified time point: newly diagnosed GD, antithyroid drugs for less than 3 months. RNA from PBMCs was the source of the TCR library. General study findings and limits: Persistent disease exhibited a predilection for TRBV28, TRBJ1-2 and TRBJ2-5.

The sample was also reused in another study, on T cells in Graves' hyperthyroidism and ophthalmopathy.

Sequenced here: peripheral blood mononuclear cells (PBMCs), sampled at new diagnosis, from a patient treated with antithyroid drugs. The sequence came from a woman in her twenties or thirties with Graves disease. This rearrangement joins TRBV12-3 or TRBV12-4 to TRBJ2-1, with a possible D match to TRBD1 (6 bases). The CDR3 DNA is TGTGCCAGCAGTTCCCCCCACACAGGGCTTGGTAATGAGCAGTTCTTC. Its translation: CASSSPHTGLGNEQFF.